These 25 T cell receptor beta chains were all obtained from the same sample, sequenced in a study of blood T cell repertoires in COVID-19. Sequencing was performed with immunoSEQ multiplex PCR; in TCRdb, only in-frame clones are kept and a portion is missing. The sample includes some 42,000 clones, about 77% of them seen just once. The sequencing sample was made of peripheral blood. The receptor source for this set is a man older than 75 with acute or convalescent COVID-19.

This chain joins TRBV7-3 and TRBJ2-3, with TRBD1 identical over 7 bases. CDR1 is SGHTA and CDR2 is FQGTGA in the germline V gene. This CDR3 has 16 residues. The J segment lost 0 bases and the V segment lost 3 bases, leaving 6 bases of the junction unmatched. The CDR3 loop is CASSLGRGKSTDTQYF. The CDR3, as DNA: TGTGCCAGCAGCTTGGGCAGGGGGAAAAGCACAGATACGCAGTATTTT.

CDR3 DNA sequence: TGTGCCAGCAGCCAAGATGGGCAGGGATATATTGGCTACACCTTC. This gives the protein CASSQDGQGYIGYTF. The V call is TRBV14, the J call TRBJ1-2, with D possibly TRBD1 on 5 matching bases. CDR1 SGHDN and CDR2 FVKESK come from the germline V gene. The length of the CDR3 is 15 residues. With 0 bases removed from V and 7 bases from J, the gap between germline ends came to 15 bases.

V is TRBV3-1 (or the pseudogene TRBV3-2) and J is TRBJ2-7; 11 bases map to TRBD2. The V gene's germline CDR1 is LGHDT and CDR2 YNNKEL (reference sequence). This CDR3 is 15 amino acids long. V was clipped by 3 bases and J by 3 bases; unmatched bases: 4. In nucleotides, the CDR3 is TGTGCCAGCAGCCAGACGGGACTAGCGGACTACGAGCAGTACTTC. It specifies CASSQTGLADYEQYF.

V is TRBV24-1 and J is TRBJ2-1; D uncertain. The CDR3 runs to 13 residues. The V and J ends lost 2 bases and 4 bases respectively, with 5 bases between them. Germline V gives CDR1 KGHDR, CDR2 SFDVKD. In DNA form, the CDR3 reads TGTGCCACCAGTGATTCGGGTTACAATGAGCAGTTCTTC. This encodes CATSDSGYNEQFF.

The chain couples TRBV18 to TRBJ1-1; D ambiguous. The CDR3 covers 11 residues. The germline V gene encodes CDR1 KGHSH and CDR2 LQKENI. Deletions cut 9 bases from V and 0 bases from J, with 5 bases between. The CDR3 DNA reads TGTGCCAGTATCCTGAACACTGAAGCTTTCTTT. Residues: CASILNTEAFF.

The rearrangement links TRBV21-1 to TRBJ1-5; TRBD1 is the table's D call, not checked against the DNA. TRBV21-1 is a known pseudogene. The CDR3 spans 15 residues. For the CDR3, the DNA is TGTGCCAGCAGTGGCACAGACGGTTGCAATCAGCCCCAGCATTTT. This gives the protein CASSGTDGCNQPQHF.

V is TRBV7-2 and J is TRBJ1-1, with 7 bases identical to TRBD1. This CDR3 comprises 13 residues. The V segment lost 4 bases and the J segment 4 bases; nucleotides outside the gene matches: 3. Germline CDR1 and CDR2: SGHTA and FQGNSA. CDR3 loop: CASSSTGFTEAFF. In DNA, the CDR3 is TGTGCCAGCAGCTCGACAGGGTTCACTGAAGCTTTCTTT. Full variable domain (missing parts from reference TRBV7-2 and TRBJ1-1): GAGVSQSPSNKVTEKGKDVELRCDPISGHTALYWYRQSLGQGLEFLIYFQGNSAPDKSGLPSDRFSAERTGGSVSTLTIQRTQQEDSAVYLCASSSTGFTEAFFGQGTRLTVV.

V is TRBV7-9 and J is TRBJ2-1; D might be TRBD1 (6 bases). CDR3 size: 15 residues. Trimming took 0 bases from V and 6 from J, leaving 12 bases between them. The germline gives CDR1 SEHNR, CDR2 FQNEAQ (reference sequence). DNA of the CDR3: TGTGCCAGCAGCTTAGCGGGGGCCGCTGTCAATGAGCAGTTCTTC. Residues: CASSLAGAAVNEQFF.

This rearrangement joins TRBV5-1 to TRBJ2-5; possibly TRBD2 for D (6 bases). Trimming removed 5 bases at V and 1 base at J, with 15 bases between. Per the germline V gene, CDR1 is SGHRS and CDR2 is YFSETQ. The CDR3 has 15 amino acids. CDR3 region: CASSLMSGVQETQYF. In nucleotides, the CDR3 is TGCGCCAGCAGTTTGATGTCGGGGGTCCAAGAGACCCAGTACTTC.

A few counts support this clone. This chain joins TRBV7-2 and TRBJ2-1; 13 positions match TRBD2. The V gene end was trimmed by 3 bases and the J gene end by 9 bases; junction bases not matched to a gene: 5. Germline assignment: CDR1 SGHTA and CDR2 FQGNSA. This CDR3 has 15 residues. CDR3 protein: CASSFTSGGAVEQFF. The DNA for the CDR3 is TGTGCCAGCAGCTTCACTAGCGGGGGGGCTGTTGAGCAGTTCTTC.

The CDR3 sequence is CASSQEKNYGYTF. The CDR3, as DNA: TGTGCCAGCTCGCAAGAGAAGAACTATGGCTACACCTTC. The chain recombines TRBV18 with TRBJ1-2; no reliable D call. Germline lookup yields CDR1 KGHSH and CDR2 LQKENI. The CDR3 sequence is 13 residues long. With 6 bases removed from V and 2 bases from J, the gap between germline ends came to 10 bases. The complete variable domain, with remaining parts taken from reference TRBV18 and TRBJ1-2, reads NAGVMQNPRHLVRRRGQEARLRCSPMKGHSHVYWYRQLPEEGLKFMVYLQKENIIDESGMPKERFSAEFPKEGPSILRIQQVVRGDSAAYFCASSQEKNYGYTFGSGTRLTVV.

J is TRBJ1-1 and V is TRBV19; D ambiguous. The CDR3 covers 13 residues. Germline V gives CDR1 LNHDA, CDR2 SQIVND (reference sequence). V lost 3 bases and J lost 1, with 6 bases in between. The CDR3 sequence: CASSIRGNTEAFF. DNA for the CDR3: TGTGCCAGTAGTATCCGGGGGAACACTGAAGCTTTCTTT.

The DNA of the CDR3 is TGTGCCAGCAGCTTAGACGGGAGGACCTACGAGCAGTACTTC. It is translated as CASSLDGRTYEQYF. The chain is built from TRBV7-9 and TRBJ2-7; 7 bases line up with TRBD2. The V segment lost 1 base and the J segment 2 bases; nucleotides outside the gene matches: 2. Germline V gene data show CDR1 as SEHNR and CDR2 as FQNEAQ (reference sequence). The CDR3 runs 14 residues.

This clone occurred a few times. This chain connects TRBV19 to TRBJ1-5; weak D call: TRBD1 (6 bases). V lost 6 bases to trimming and J lost 2 bases, with 11 bases between them. Germline assignment: CDR1 LNHDA and CDR2 SQIVND (reference sequence). This CDR3 contains 14 residues. The DNA for the CDR3 is TGTGCCAGTAGCATGACAGGACGCAATCAGCCCCAGCATTTT. Amino acids: CASSMTGRNQPQHF.

V is TRBV19 and J is TRBJ1-4; 7 bases align to TRBD1. This CDR3 region has 12 residues. Germline lookup yields CDR1 LNHDA and CDR2 SQIVND (reference sequence). The CDR3 loop reads CAATGPNEKLFF. The DNA of the CDR3 is TGTGCAGCGACAGGGCCGAACGAAAAACTGTTTTTT.

This rearrangement joins TRBV5-4 to TRBJ2-5; 7 bases map to TRBD2. V lost 1 base and J lost 2; bases outside the gene matches: 8. Germline V gene lookup returns CDR1 SGHNT and CDR2 YYREEE (reference sequence). This CDR3 comprises 16 residues. CDR3 in DNA: TGTGCCAGCAGCTTGATGAGCGGGGACGCACAAGAGACCCAGTACTTC. This sequence encodes CASSLMSGDAQETQYF.

The sample holds one count of this clone. The gene calls are TRBV12-5 and TRBJ1-1; D is uncertain. The CDR3 runs to 14 residues. The germline V and J ends were trimmed by 3 bases and 3 bases, with 11 bases remaining between them. Germline lookup yields CDR1 LGHNT and CDR2 FRNRAP. The DNA of the CDR3 is TGTGCTAGTGGTTTCTCCCCAGGATACACTGAAGCTTTCTTT. Translation gives CASGFSPGYTEAFF.

V gene TRBV30 combines with J gene TRBJ2-1; D is perhaps TRBD2 (6 bases). Looked up from germline, CDR1 is GTSNPN and CDR2 is SVGIG (reference sequence). The CDR3 has 14 residues. The V gene lost 2 bases and the J gene lost 7 bases, with 15 bases spanning the gap. Here the CDR3 DNA reads TGTGCCTGGAGTCCCGGGCTACTAGCAAATGAGCAGTTCTTC. It translates to CAWSPGLLANEQFF.

The genes are TRBV3-1 (or the pseudogene TRBV3-2) and TRBJ2-1; 13 nucleotides agree with TRBD2. Germline loops: CDR1 LGHDT, CDR2 YNNKEL (reference sequence). The CDR3 consists of 14 residues. V was pared by 6 bases and J by 10 bases, with 6 bases of the junction left unmatched. CDR3 loop: CASSTSGGAREQFF. CDR3 nucleotides: TGTGCCAGCAGTACTAGCGGGGGGGCAAGAGAGCAGTTCTTC.

The chain uses TRBV4-1 and TRBJ1-5; 9 nucleotides align to TRBD1. There are 16 residues in the CDR3. With 4 bases clipped from V and 4 bases from J, the junction kept 8 bases outside the gene matches. Germline CDR1 is MGHRA and CDR2 is YSYEKL. The CDR3 region has the DNA TGCGCCAGCAGCCTTCGTGAAGGGACAGGGAATCAGCCCCAGCATTTT. Translated, it gives CASSLREGTGNQPQHF.

Worth noting for this clone: One end of the junction does not line up with germline, which may come from a read error. V is TRBV3-1 (or the pseudogene TRBV3-2) and J is TRBJ1-6, with D possibly matching TRBD1 (6 bases). Germline loops: CDR1 LGHDT, CDR2 YNNKEL (reference sequence). This CDR3 has 15 residues. The CDR3 region has the DNA TGTGCCAGCAGCCCTGCCAGGGGCTATAGTTCACCCCTCCACTTT. Translated, it gives CASSPARGYSSPLHF.

V and J are TRBV10-3 and TRBJ1-6; no reliable D call. This CDR3 region has 14 residues. V was trimmed by 4 bases and J by 7 bases, leaving 11 bases between them. CDR1 and CDR2 from the germline V gene are ENHRY and SYGVKD. CDR3 DNA sequence: TGTGCCATCAGTGTTGGCCGGGGAAATTCACCCCTCCACTTT. It yields the protein CAISVGRGNSPLHF.

CDR3 in amino acids: CASSENGNNSPLHF. The CDR3 nucleotides read TGTGCCAGCAGTGAAAACGGTAATAATTCACCCCTCCACTTT. The gene calls are TRBV6-1 and TRBJ1-6; no reliable D call. Germline V lookup: CDR1 MNHNS, CDR2 SASEGT. V shed 2 bases and J shed 5 bases, with 7 bases lying between them. The CDR3 is made up of 14 amino acids.

The chain recombines TRBV19 with TRBJ1-2; no reliable D call. CDR3 length: 14 amino acids. V lost 3 bases and J 0 bases, leaving 8 bases between the germline ends. Germline values: CDR1 LNHDA, CDR2 SQIVND (reference sequence). This CDR3 reads CASSMMGANYGYTF. CDR3 bases: TGTGCCAGTAGTATGATGGGAGCTAACTATGGCTACACCTTC.

The chain uses TRBV5-3 and TRBJ1-1; 9 nucleotides agree with TRBD1. TRBV5-3 is identified as an open reading frame with a role that is uncertain. V lost 0 bases and J lost 1; bases outside the gene matches: 1. The CDR3 runs to 15 residues. The CDR3 DNA is TGTGCCAGAAGCTTGGGACAGGGGGAGAACACTGAAGCTTTCTTT. Encoded protein: CARSLGQGENTEAFF.